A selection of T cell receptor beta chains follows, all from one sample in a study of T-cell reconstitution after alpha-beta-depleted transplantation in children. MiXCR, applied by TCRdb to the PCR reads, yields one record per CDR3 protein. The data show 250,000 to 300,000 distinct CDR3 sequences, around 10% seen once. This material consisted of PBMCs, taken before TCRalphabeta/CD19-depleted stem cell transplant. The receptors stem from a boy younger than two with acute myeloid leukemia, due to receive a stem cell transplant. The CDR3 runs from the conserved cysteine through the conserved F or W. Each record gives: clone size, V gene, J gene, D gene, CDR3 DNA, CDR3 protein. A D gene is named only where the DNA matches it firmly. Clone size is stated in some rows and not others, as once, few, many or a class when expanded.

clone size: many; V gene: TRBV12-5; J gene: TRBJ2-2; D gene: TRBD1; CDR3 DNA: TGTGCTAGTGGTCGCCGGTCAGGGGGCCCGAACACCGGGGAGCTGTTTTTT; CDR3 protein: CASGRRSGGPNTGELFF
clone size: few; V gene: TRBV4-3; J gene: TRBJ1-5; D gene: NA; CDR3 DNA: TGCGCCAGCAGCCCCTTACAGGGCAATCAGCCCCAGCATTTT; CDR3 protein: CASSPLQGNQPQHF
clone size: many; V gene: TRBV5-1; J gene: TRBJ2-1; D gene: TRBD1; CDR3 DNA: TGCGCCAGCAGTCCGGACAGGGGATTATACAATGAGCAGTTCTTC; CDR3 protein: CASSPDRGLYNEQFF
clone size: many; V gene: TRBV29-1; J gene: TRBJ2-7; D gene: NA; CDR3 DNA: TGCAGCCCCCCGGGACACCTCTACGAGCAGTACTTC; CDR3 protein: CSPPGHLYEQYF
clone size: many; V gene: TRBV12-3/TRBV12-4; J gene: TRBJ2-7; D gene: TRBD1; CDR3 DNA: TGTGCCAGCAGCTACAGGGGGCTCTACGAGCAGTACTTC; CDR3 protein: CASSYRGLYEQYF
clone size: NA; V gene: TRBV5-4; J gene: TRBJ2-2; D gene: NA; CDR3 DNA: TGTGCCAGCAGCTTTGGGGGGCAAGCCGGGGAGCTGTTTTTT; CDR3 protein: CASSFGGQAGELFF
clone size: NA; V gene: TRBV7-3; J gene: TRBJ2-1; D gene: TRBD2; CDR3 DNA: TGTGCCAGCAGCACCACTAGCGGGGATATCGATGAGCAGTTCTTC; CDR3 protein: CASSTTSGDIDEQFF
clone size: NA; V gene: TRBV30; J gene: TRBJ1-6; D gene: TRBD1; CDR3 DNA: TGTGCCTGGAGTTGGACAGGGGTCGGTTCACCCCTCCACTTT; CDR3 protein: CAWSWTGVGSPLHF
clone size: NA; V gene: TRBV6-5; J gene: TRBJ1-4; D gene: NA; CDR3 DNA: TGTGCCAGCAGTTACGGAAGAGGTTGGGAAAAACTGTTTTTT; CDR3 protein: CASSYGRGWEKLFF
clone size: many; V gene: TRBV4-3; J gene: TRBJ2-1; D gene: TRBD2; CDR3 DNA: TGCGCCAGCAGCCGGCTAGCGGGACATCGTTACAATGAGCAGTTCTTC; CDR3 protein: CASSRLAGHRYNEQFF
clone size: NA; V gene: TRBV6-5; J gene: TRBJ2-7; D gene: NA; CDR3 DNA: TGTGCCAGCAGTTCACAGGGGGACTACTCCCTGGGCGAGCAGTACTTC; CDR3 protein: CASSSQGDYSLGEQYF
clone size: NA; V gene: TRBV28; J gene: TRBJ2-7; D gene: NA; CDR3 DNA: TGTGCCAGCAGCCCACTCTTAGGGTCTGTCAACGAGCAGTACTTC; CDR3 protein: CASSPLLGSVNEQYF
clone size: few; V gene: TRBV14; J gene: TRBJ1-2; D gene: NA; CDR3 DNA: TGTGCCAGCAGCGGTCGAGCGAACTATGGCTACACCTTC; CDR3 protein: CASSGRANYGYTF
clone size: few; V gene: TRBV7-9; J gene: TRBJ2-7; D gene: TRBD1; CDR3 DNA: TGTGCCAGCAGCGCGGGACAGGGGGCTTTCTACGAGCAGTACTTC; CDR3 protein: CASSAGQGAFYEQYF
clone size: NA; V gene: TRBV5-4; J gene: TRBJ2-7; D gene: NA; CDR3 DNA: TGTGCCAGCAGCGTGGGGGGCTATGTAGACGAGCAGTACTTC; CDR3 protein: CASSVGGYVDEQYF
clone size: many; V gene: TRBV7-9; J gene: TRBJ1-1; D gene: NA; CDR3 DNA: TGTGCCAGCAGCCCCCCGACAGCGGCCGCTGAAGCTTTCTTT; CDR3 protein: CASSPPTAAAEAFF
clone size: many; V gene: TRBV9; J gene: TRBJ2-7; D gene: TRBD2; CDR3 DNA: TGTGCCAGCAGCGTAGATGTGGGGGGGCGGGGGGCCGCCTACGAGCAGTACTTC; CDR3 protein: CASSVDVGGRGAAYEQYF
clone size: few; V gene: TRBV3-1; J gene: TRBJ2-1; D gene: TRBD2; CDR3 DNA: TGTGCCATGCGACGGAGGACTAGTTTCTACAATGAGCAGTTCTTC; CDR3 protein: CAMRRRTSFYNEQFF
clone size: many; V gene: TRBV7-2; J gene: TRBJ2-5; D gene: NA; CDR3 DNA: TGTGCCAGCAGCTTAGCGGGAACTAAAGAGACCCAGTACTTC; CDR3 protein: CASSLAGTKETQYF
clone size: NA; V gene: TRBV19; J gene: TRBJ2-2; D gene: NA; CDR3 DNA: TGTGCCAGTAGTAGGGCTAGCTCTAAGAACACCGGGGAGCTGTTTTTT; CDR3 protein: CASSRASSKNTGELFF
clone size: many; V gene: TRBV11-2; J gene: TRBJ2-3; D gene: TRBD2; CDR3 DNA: TGTGCCAGCAGCTTAGCGGGGGGATTTAGCACAGATACGCAGTATTTT; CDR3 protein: CASSLAGGFSTDTQYF
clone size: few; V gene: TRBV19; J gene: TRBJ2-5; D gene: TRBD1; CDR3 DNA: TGTGCCAGTAGTATTAAAGGGGACAGGGGGCAATCGGAGACCCAGTACTTC; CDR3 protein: CASSIKGDRGQSETQYF
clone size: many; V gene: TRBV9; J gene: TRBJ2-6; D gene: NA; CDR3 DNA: TGTGCCAGCAGCGTTGACGGACCTAGAGGGGCCAACGTCCTGACTTTC; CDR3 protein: CASSVDGPRGANVLTF
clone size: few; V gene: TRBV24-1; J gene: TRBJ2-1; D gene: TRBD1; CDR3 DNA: TGTGCCACCAGTGATGTCGACAGGGACTCCTACAATGAGCAGTTCTTC; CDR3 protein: CATSDVDRDSYNEQFF
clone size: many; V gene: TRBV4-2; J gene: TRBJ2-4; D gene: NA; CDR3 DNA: TGTGCCAGCAGCCAAGAAGGGACAGCCAAAAACATTCAGTACTTC; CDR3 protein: CASSQEGTAKNIQYF
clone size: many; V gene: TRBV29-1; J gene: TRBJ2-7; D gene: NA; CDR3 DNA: TGCAGCGCAACTATCTTGGGAGAGCAGTACTTC; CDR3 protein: CSATILGEQYF
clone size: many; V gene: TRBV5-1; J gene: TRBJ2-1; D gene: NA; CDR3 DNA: TGCGCCAGCAGCTTGGGACAGTTTTACAATGAGCAGTTCTTC; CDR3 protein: CASSLGQFYNEQFF
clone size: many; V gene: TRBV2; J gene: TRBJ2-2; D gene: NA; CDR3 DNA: TGTGCCAGCAGGAGCCGCTCTAACACCGGGGAGCTGTTTTTT; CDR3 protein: CASRSRSNTGELFF
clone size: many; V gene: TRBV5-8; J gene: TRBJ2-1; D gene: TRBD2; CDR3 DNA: TGTGCCAGCGCCACGGGGACTAGCTTCCACAATGAGCAGTTCTTC; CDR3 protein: CASATGTSFHNEQFF
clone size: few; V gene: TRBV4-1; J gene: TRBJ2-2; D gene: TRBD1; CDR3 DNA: TGCGCCAGCAGCTCCCCCCATTGGGACAGGCCTACCCAGAGGAACACCGGGGAGCTGTTTTTT; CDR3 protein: CASSSPHWDRPTQRNTGELFF
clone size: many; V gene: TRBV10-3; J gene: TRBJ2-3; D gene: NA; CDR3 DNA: TGTGCCATCAGTGATATAGGGGACAGCACAGATACGCAGTATTTT; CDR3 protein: CAISDIGDSTDTQYF
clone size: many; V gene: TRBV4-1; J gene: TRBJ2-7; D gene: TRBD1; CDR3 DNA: TGCGCCAGCAGCCAACAACAGGGGTTCAAGTACGAGCAGTACTTC; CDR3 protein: CASSQQQGFKYEQYF
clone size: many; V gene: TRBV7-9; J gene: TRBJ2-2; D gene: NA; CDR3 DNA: TGTGCCAGCAGCGAACGCGACACCAACACCGGGGAGCTGTTTTTT; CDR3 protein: CASSERDTNTGELFF
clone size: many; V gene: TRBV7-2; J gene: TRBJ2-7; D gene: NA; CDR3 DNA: TGTGCCAGCAGCTTAGTGGGGGGCCAGGGGTTATACGAGCAGTACTTC; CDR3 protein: CASSLVGGQGLYEQYF
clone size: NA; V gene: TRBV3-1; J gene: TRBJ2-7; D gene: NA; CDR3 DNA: TGTGCCAGCAGCCGCCGAGGGGGCTACGAGCAGTACTTC; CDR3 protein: CASSRRGGYEQYF
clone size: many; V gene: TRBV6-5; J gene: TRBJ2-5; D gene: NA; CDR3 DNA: TGTGCCAGCAGTTACGGACCCCAAGAGACCCAGTACTTC; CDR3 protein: CASSYGPQETQYF
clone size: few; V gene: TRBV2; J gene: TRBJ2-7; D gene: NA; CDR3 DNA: TGTGCCAGCAGACAGGATTCCTACGAGCAGTACTTC; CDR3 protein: CASRQDSYEQYF
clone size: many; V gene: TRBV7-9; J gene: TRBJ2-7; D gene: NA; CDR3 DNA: TGTGCCAGCAGCCCTCTGCCCCCCCCCTACGAGCAGTACTTC; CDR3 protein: CASSPLPPPYEQYF
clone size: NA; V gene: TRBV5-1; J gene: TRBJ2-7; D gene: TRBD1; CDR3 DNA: TGCGCCAGCAGCTCCGGGACAGGGATGTACGAGCAGTACTTC; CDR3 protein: CASSSGTGMYEQYF